One sample yielded the 20 T cell receptor beta chains listed below, sequenced in a study of blood T cells in healthy people across ages. Primed by a sample-barcoded 5' primer and a J-beta primer mix, a second PCR proceeded for about 7 to 11 cycles. TCRdb ran MiXCR on the 5' RACE reads and lists one entry per CDR3 protein. This table holds over a million distinct CDR3 sequences, 40% to 45% found once. Sequencing was performed on blood. All receptors come from a woman in her late teens or twenties in good health.

This clonotype was found a few times. This chain connects TRBV4-3 to TRBJ1-2; 8 nucleotides line up with TRBD1. Germline CDR1 is LGHNA and CDR2 is YSLEER. The CDR3 is 13 amino acids. The junction had 5 bases not matched to a gene; V was cut back by 3 bases and J by 8 bases. CDR3 DNA sequence: TGCGCCAGCAGCCACATGACAGGGGTCGGCTACACCTTC. Encoded protein: CASSHMTGVGYTF.

This clonotype was recorded a few times. The chain carries TRBV12-3 or TRBV12-4 and TRBJ1-4; the D gene is possibly TRBD1 (5 bases). The CDR3 extends over 16 amino acids. Trimming cost V 3 bases and J 3 bases, with 14 bases left between them. The CDR3 is CASSFGGAGANEKLFF. The CDR3 DNA follows: TGTGCCAGCAGTTTCGGCGGGGCTGGAGCTAATGAAAAACTGTTTTTT.

This clonotype was counted at least ten times. The V and J genes are TRBV12-3 or TRBV12-4 and TRBJ2-1; 11 nucleotides agree with TRBD2. This CDR3 has 16 amino acids. Unmatched junction bases numbered 5, after V lost 3 bases and J lost 4 bases. The CDR3 loop is CASSFALAGGYNEQFF. The CDR3 nucleotides are TGTGCCAGCAGTTTTGCGCTAGCGGGGGGTTACAATGAGCAGTTCTTC.

This clonotype was seen more than once but under ten times. The chain recombines TRBV7-9 with TRBJ2-7; D is undetermined. V was clipped by 5 bases and J by 0 bases, with 8 bases between them. The germline gives CDR1 SEHNR, CDR2 FQNEAQ (reference sequence). This CDR3 is 13 amino acids long. The CDR3 DNA follows: TGTGCCAGCAGCGTTATCAGCTCCTACGAGCAGTACTTC. It translates to CASSVISSYEQYF.

The genes are TRBV4-1 and TRBJ1-2; a possible D gene is TRBD1 (5 bases). The CDR3 covers 17 residues. V dropped 0 bases and J dropped 4 bases, with 18 bases sitting between them. The germline V gene has CDR1 MGHRA and CDR2 YSYEKL. CDR3 in DNA: TGCGCCAGCAGCCAAGATCGTCGGGACCTAAATGGCTATGGCTACACCTTC. This translates into CASSQDRRDLNGYGYTF.

The J gene is TRBJ2-7, the V gene TRBV20-1; D perhaps matches TRBD2 (6 bases). V dropped 1 base and J dropped 3 bases, with 16 bases sitting between them. Germline lookup yields CDR1 DFQATT and CDR2 SNEGSKA (reference sequence). The CDR3 is 15 amino acids. As DNA, the CDR3 is TGCAGTGCTAGAGTGTCGGCTAGCGCAAGCTACGAGCAGTACTTC. The encoded protein is CSARVSASASYEQYF.

The genes are TRBV4-2 and TRBJ2-1, with D maybe TRBD2 (6 bases). From germline, CDR1 is LGHNA and CDR2 YNFKEQ. V lost 3 bases and J 6 bases, leaving 12 bases between the germline ends. This CDR3 spans 14 amino acids. Here the CDR3 DNA reads TGTGCCAGCAGCCAGCAACTAGCTTCCAATGAGCAGTTCTTC. Its protein is CASSQQLASNEQFF.

In this sample, this clonotype turned up a few times. The chain is built from TRBV12-3 or TRBV12-4 and TRBJ2-2, with no clear D. The CDR3 contains 13 residues. The ends were cut back, 5 bases at V and 1 base at J, with 5 bases in the middle. The CDR3 sequence is CASSPENTGELFF. In nucleotides, the CDR3 is TGTGCCAGCAGTCCCGAGAACACCGGGGAGCTGTTTTTT.

The chain recombines TRBV4-1 with TRBJ1-4; 7 nucleotides match TRBD1. Germline trimming cut 0 bases from V and 5 bases from J; bases unmatched to any gene: 3. Germline values: CDR1 MGHRA, CDR2 YSYEKL. The CDR3 is 15 amino acids. The CDR3 DNA follows: TGCGCCAGCAGCCAAGACCGGGACAGCAATGAAAAACTGTTTTTT. Protein sequence: CASSQDRDSNEKLFF.

CDR3 amino acids: CASSESSGYNEQFF. The CDR3, as DNA: TGTGCCAGCAGCGAAAGTAGCGGGTACAATGAGCAGTTCTTC. The chain links TRBV9 to TRBJ2-1, with TRBD2 matching 7 bases. The CDR3 has 14 amino acids. The germline gives CDR1 SGDLS, CDR2 YYNGEE. Unmatched junction bases numbered 4, after V lost 3 bases and J lost 4 bases.

There are a few counts of this clonotype. The CDR3 reads CASGWQGSYNEQFF. CDR3 in DNA: TGTGCCAGCGGATGGCAGGGATCCTACAATGAGCAGTTCTTC. This chain connects TRBV27 to TRBJ2-1; the D gene is possibly TRBD1 (5 bases). The CDR3 runs 14 residues. The germline V and J ends were trimmed by 8 bases and 1 base, with 12 bases remaining between them. Germline V gene data show CDR1 as MNHEY and CDR2 as SMNVEV (reference sequence).

The chain has TRBV9 and TRBJ2-5, with a tentative D call TRBD2 (6 bases). The DNA matches TRBJ2-7 better at its end, which makes the J call doubtful. CDR1 and CDR2 from the germline V gene are SGDLS and YYNGEE. This CDR3 is built from 14 residues. The CDR3 DNA reads TGTGCCAGCAGCGTAGTGGACTACGCCTACGAGCAGTACTTC. Amino acid sequence: CASSVVDYAYEQYF.

This chain uses TRBV19 with TRBJ1-2, with TRBD1 as a possible D gene (6 bases). Looked up from germline, CDR1 is LNHDA and CDR2 is SQIVND (reference sequence). Deletions cut 8 bases from V and 7 bases from J, with 17 bases between. This CDR3 region has 13 residues. In nucleotides, the CDR3 is TGTGCCAGTTCATGGGGGCCAGGGTTTGGCTACACCTTC. Translation: CASSWGPGFGYTF.

The sample holds a few counts of this clonotype. The chain carries TRBV20-1 and TRBJ2-1; D possibly uses TRBD1 or TRBD2 (5 bases each). The CDR3 is 17 amino acids. Germline loops: CDR1 DFQATT, CDR2 SNEGSKA (reference sequence). Trimming cost V 3 bases and J 6 bases, with 24 bases left between them. CDR3 coding DNA: TGCAGTGCTAGGACCTCCCCGGCACTAGTCAGGGCCAATGAGCAGTTCTTC. This codes for CSARTSPALVRANEQFF.

The rearrangement links TRBV9 to TRBJ2-7; 7 bases fit TRBD1. Unmatched junction bases numbered 12, after V lost 0 bases and J lost 3 bases. The CDR3 extends over 17 amino acids. Germline CDR1 is SGDLS and CDR2 is YYNGEE. CDR3 protein: CASSVAPPTGLGYEQYF. As DNA, the CDR3 is TGTGCCAGCAGCGTAGCCCCCCCGACAGGGTTGGGCTACGAGCAGTACTTC.

This chain joins TRBV20-1 and TRBJ1-4; 9 bases agree with TRBD1. The germline gives CDR1 DFQATT, CDR2 SNEGSKA (reference sequence). The CDR3 runs to 12 residues. V dropped 5 bases and J dropped 8; count of bases not matched to a gene: 3. Here the CDR3 reads CSARDREEKLFF. CDR3 nucleotides: TGCAGTGCTCGGGACAGGGAAGAAAAACTGTTTTTT.

This rearrangement joins TRBV7-2 to TRBJ1-1; 10 positions agree with TRBD1. Germline V gives CDR1 SGHTA, CDR2 FQGNSA. V lost 5 bases to trimming and J lost 1 base; unmatched junction nucleotides: 19. The CDR3 has 20 amino acids. This chain's CDR3 is CASSPTFRSGTGVWNTEAFF. In DNA, the CDR3 is TGTGCCAGCAGCCCCACATTCAGATCCGGGACAGGGGTCTGGAACACTGAAGCTTTCTTT.

The J gene is TRBJ1-2, the V gene TRBV28, with 10 bases fitting TRBD1. The CDR3 length is 17 residues. In germline, CDR1 is MDHEN, CDR2 SYDVKM. The V segment lost 4 bases and the J segment 4 bases; nucleotides outside the gene matches: 12. Written as DNA, the CDR3 is TGTGCCAGCAGTTCCCCGGGACAGGGGCCGGGACCCTATGGCTACACCTTC. It encodes CASSSPGQGPGPYGYTF.

The table lists this clonotype with a few counts. The V call is TRBV20-1, the J call TRBJ1-5; D is unclear. This CDR3 spans 15 amino acids. The germline V gene has CDR1 DFQATT and CDR2 SNEGSKA (reference sequence). Trimming cost V 0 bases and J 6 bases, with 15 bases left between them. The CDR3, as DNA: TGCAGTGCTAGAGATATCAGTGGGCGCAGTCAGCCCCAGCATTTT. Its protein product is CSARDISGRSQPQHF.

This clonotype was recorded at least ten times. This chain connects TRBV7-9 to TRBJ1-1; the match to TRBD1 covers 10 bases. Germline V gives CDR1 SEHNR, CDR2 FQNEAQ (reference sequence). Trimming removed 1 base from V and 1 base from J; junction bases left unmatched: 0. CDR3 size: 15 residues. This chain's CDR3 is CASSLGTGGNTEAFF. CDR3 in DNA: TGTGCCAGCAGCTTAGGGACAGGGGGGAACACTGAAGCTTTCTTT.